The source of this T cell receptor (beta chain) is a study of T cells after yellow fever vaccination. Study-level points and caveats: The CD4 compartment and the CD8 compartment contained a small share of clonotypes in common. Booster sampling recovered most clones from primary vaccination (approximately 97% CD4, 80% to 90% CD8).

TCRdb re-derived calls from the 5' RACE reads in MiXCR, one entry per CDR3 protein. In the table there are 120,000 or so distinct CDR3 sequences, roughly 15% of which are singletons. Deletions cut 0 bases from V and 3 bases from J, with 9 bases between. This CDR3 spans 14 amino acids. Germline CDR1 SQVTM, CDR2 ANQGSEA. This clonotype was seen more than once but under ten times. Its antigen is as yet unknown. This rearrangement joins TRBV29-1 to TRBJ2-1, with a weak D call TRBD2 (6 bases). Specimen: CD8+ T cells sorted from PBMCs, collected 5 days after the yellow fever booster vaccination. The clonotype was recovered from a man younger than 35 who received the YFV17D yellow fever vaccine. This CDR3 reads CSVEEASVYNEQFF. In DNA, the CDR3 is TGCAGCGTTGAAGAGGCTAGCGTCTACAATGAGCAGTTCTTC.